Listed below are T cell receptor beta chains from one sample, sequenced in a study of blood T cell repertoires in COVID-19. The protocol was immunoSEQ multiplex PCR, while the TCRdb copy is restricted to in-frame clones and leaves out a portion. This table holds approximately 160,000 clones, around 84% found once. Specimen: PBMCs or T cells enriched from blood (not recorded which). All receptors come from a man aged 45-65 years who had recovered from COVID-19. Both conserved end residues are part of each CDR3. D genes are given only for firm matches. The size field is filled for only some rows; it gives once, few, many or a size class.

v_call: TRBV18
d_call: TRBD2
j_call: TRBJ2-7
clone_size: NA
cdr3_nt: TGTGCCAGCTCACCAACAGCGGGGACCTACGAGCAGTACTTC
cdr3_aa: CASSPTAGTYEQYF

v_call: TRBV3-1/TRBV3-2
d_call: TRBD1
j_call: TRBJ1-6
clone_size: NA
cdr3_nt: TGTGCCAGCACCCGGACAGGCTATTCACCCCTCCACTTT
cdr3_aa: CASTRTGYSPLHF

v_call: TRBV30
d_call: NA
j_call: TRBJ1-2
clone_size: NA
cdr3_nt: TGTGCCTGGAGTGACACCTTGTATGGCTACACCTTC
cdr3_aa: CAWSDTLYGYTF

v_call: TRBV18
d_call: TRBD2
j_call: TRBJ2-5
clone_size: NA
cdr3_nt: TGTGCCAGCTCACGCACTAGCGCGGTAGTCCAAGAGACCCAGTACTTC
cdr3_aa: CASSRTSAVVQETQYF

v_call: TRBV7-9
d_call: NA
j_call: TRBJ2-7
clone_size: NA
cdr3_nt: TGTGCCAGCAGCAACCGGGACAACTCCTACGAGCAGTACTTC
cdr3_aa: CASSNRDNSYEQYF

v_call: TRBV7-3
d_call: TRBD2
j_call: TRBJ2-5
clone_size: once
cdr3_nt: TGTGCCAGCAGCTTAGCAGGACTAGCGGGGGGCCAAGAGACCCAGTACTTC
cdr3_aa: CASSLAGLAGGQETQYF

v_call: TRBV14
d_call: TRBD2
j_call: TRBJ2-3
clone_size: NA
cdr3_nt: TGTGCCAGCAGCCGGCCCGGCGGGGGGGCAGACACAGATACGCAGTATTTT
cdr3_aa: CASSRPGGGADTDTQYF

v_call: TRBV15
d_call: TRBD1
j_call: TRBJ1-5
clone_size: NA
cdr3_nt: TGTGCCACCAGCAGATCCGGGACAGTAAATCAGCCCCAGCATTTT
cdr3_aa: CATSRSGTVNQPQHF

v_call: TRBV7-9
d_call: NA
j_call: TRBJ1-2
clone_size: NA
cdr3_nt: TGTGCCAGCAGCTTAGGGGACACGGTCTATGGCTACACCTTC
cdr3_aa: CASSLGDTVYGYTF

v_call: TRBV6-5
d_call: TRBD1
j_call: TRBJ1-6
clone_size: NA
cdr3_nt: TGTGCCAGCAGTTTGCGGACAGGGAATTCACCCCTCCACTTT
cdr3_aa: CASSLRTGNSPLHF

v_call: TRBV3-1/TRBV3-2
d_call: NA
j_call: TRBJ1-6
clone_size: NA
cdr3_nt: TGTGCCAGCAGTCAAGGAAGAGCCTTAACTGGTTCACCCCTCCACTTT
cdr3_aa: CASSQGRALTGSPLHF

v_call: TRBV29-1
d_call: TRBD2
j_call: TRBJ2-7
clone_size: NA
cdr3_nt: TGCAGCGTTGAGTTAGCGGGGGCCTACGAGCAGTACTTC
cdr3_aa: CSVELAGAYEQYF

v_call: TRBV7-2
d_call: NA
j_call: TRBJ2-1
clone_size: NA
cdr3_nt: TGTGCCAGCAGCTTAGGTTGGGGGCCCTACAATGAGCAGTTCTTC
cdr3_aa: CASSLGWGPYNEQFF

v_call: TRBV6-5
d_call: TRBD1
j_call: TRBJ2-1
clone_size: NA
cdr3_nt: TGTGCCAGCAGTTCCCCCCGGGGACAGTACAATGAGCAGTTCTTC
cdr3_aa: CASSSPRGQYNEQFF

v_call: TRBV7-8
d_call: TRBD1
j_call: TRBJ1-4
clone_size: NA
cdr3_nt: TGTGCCAGCAGCAAAACGGGACAGGGGTCTGAAAAACTGTTTTTT
cdr3_aa: CASSKTGQGSEKLFF

v_call: TRBV7-2
d_call: NA
j_call: TRBJ2-5
clone_size: NA
cdr3_nt: TGTGCCAGCAGGGCGGATCAAGAGACCCAGTACTTC
cdr3_aa: CASRADQETQYF

v_call: TRBV4-2
d_call: NA
j_call: TRBJ1-1
clone_size: NA
cdr3_nt: TGTGCCAGCAGCCAAGATACGGGGAAGGACACTGAAGCTTTCTTT
cdr3_aa: CASSQDTGKDTEAFF

v_call: TRBV9
d_call: NA
j_call: TRBJ1-2
clone_size: NA
cdr3_nt: TGTGCCAGCAGCGTAGTATCCGGGGATGGCTACACCTTC
cdr3_aa: CASSVVSGDGYTF

v_call: TRBV29-1
d_call: NA
j_call: TRBJ1-2
clone_size: NA
cdr3_nt: TGCAGCGTTGAAGGACAGGTCAGGGGAACTTCTGGCTACACCTTC
cdr3_aa: CSVEGQVRGTSGYTF

v_call: TRBV9
d_call: TRBD2
j_call: TRBJ2-3
clone_size: NA
cdr3_nt: TGTGCCAGCAGCGTAACGAGCGGGGGGGCCTCAGATACGCAGTATTTT
cdr3_aa: CASSVTSGGASDTQYF